The T cell receptor (beta chain) under discussion was sequenced for a study of CD8 T cells in Susac syndrome. This clonotype was observed once. V dropped 2 bases and J dropped 7; count of bases not matched to a gene: 12. The CDR3 runs 16 residues. Looked up from germline, CDR1 is DFQATT and CDR2 is SNEGSKA (reference sequence). Random-hexamer reverse transcription was applied to roughly 0.5 to 1 ug RNA. Each CDR3 protein gets one entry after TCRdb re-called the immunoSEQ multiplex PCR reads with MiXCR. The data contain 150,000 to 200,000 distinct CDR3 sequences, 93% of them singletons. The chain combines TRBV20-1 with TRBJ1-2, with 11 nucleotides matching TRBD1. Sample: CD4+ T cells from PBMCs. This receptor was identified in a human donor in good health. The CDR3 DNA follows: TGCAGTGCTAGAACTAACCTCGGACAGGGGGCCTTTGGCTACACCTTC. Translating it yields CSARTNLGQGAFGYTF.